The clone carrying this T cell receptor beta chain came up many times. The CDR3 has 15 residues. Germline V gene lookup returns CDR1 SGHTA and CDR2 FQGTGA. With 6 bases clipped from V and 3 bases from J, the junction kept 7 bases outside the gene matches. TCRdb called the 5' RACE reads again in MiXCR, with one record for every CDR3 protein. This table has about 40,000 distinct CDR3 sequences, about a fifth appearing once. Treg sorting used a CD4+CD25+CD127-/low gate. The receptor was derived from a female donor with breast cancer. The chain combines TRBV7-3 with TRBJ2-3; 9 nucleotides agree with TRBD2. Source material: Tregs sorted from a lymph node. The CDR3, as DNA: TGTGCCAGCAGTCTTAGCGGGAGTGGAACAGATACGCAGTATTTT. Its translation is CASSLSGSGTDTQYF.